This T cell receptor beta chain was identified during a study of intratumoral heterogeneity in liver cancer. Study-wide context: The median patient age was 63 years, and most were male.

Early-stage hepatocellular carcinoma patients were treatment-naïve prior to resection. Samples came from areas without visible necrosis or hemorrhage. TCRdb's copy holds only in-frame clones and misses some; the assay was immunoSEQ multiplex PCR. The sample lists over 5,500 clones, approximately 72% seen once, with 22% in the top ten. Germline-derived CDR1 and CDR2 are SGHKS and YYEKEE (reference sequence). The CDR3 covers 13 residues. V shed 4 bases and J 7 bases; nucleotides not matched to a gene: 5. V usage is TRBV5-5 and J usage is TRBJ1-5, with TRBD1 matching over 7 bases. The sequence came from a man between 65 and 85 years old with hepatocellular carcinoma. Material: tumor-adjacent normal tissue, obtained before any cancer treatment. The CDR3 DNA reads TGTGCCAGCAGCCCACAGGGGTCCCAGCCCCAGCATTTT. This gives the protein CASSPQGSQPQHF.